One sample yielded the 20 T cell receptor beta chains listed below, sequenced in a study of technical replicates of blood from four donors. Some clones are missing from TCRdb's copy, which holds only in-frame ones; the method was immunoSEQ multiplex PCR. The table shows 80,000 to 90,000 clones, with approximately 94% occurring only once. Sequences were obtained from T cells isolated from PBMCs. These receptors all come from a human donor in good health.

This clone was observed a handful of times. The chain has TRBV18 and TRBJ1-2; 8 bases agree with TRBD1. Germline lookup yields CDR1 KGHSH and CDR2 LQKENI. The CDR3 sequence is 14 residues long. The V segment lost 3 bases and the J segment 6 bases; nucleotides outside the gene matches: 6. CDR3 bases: TGTGCCAGCTCACCTCCGGGACAGGCTCATGGCTACACCTTC. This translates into CASSPPGQAHGYTF.

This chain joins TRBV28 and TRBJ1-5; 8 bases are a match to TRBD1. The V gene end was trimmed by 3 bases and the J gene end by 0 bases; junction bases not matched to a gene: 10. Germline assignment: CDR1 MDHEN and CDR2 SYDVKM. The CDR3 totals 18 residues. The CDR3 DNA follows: TGTGCCAGCAGTTTCCTCGGGACAGGAGTTTTTAGCAATCAGCCCCAGCATTTT. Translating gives CASSFLGTGVFSNQPQHF.

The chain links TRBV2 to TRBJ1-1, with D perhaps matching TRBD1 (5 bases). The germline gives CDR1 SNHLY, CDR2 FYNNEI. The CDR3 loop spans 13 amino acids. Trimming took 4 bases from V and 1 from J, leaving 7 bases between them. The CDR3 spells CASSGQRNTEAFF. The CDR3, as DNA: TGTGCCAGCAGTGGACAGAGGAACACTGAAGCTTTCTTT.

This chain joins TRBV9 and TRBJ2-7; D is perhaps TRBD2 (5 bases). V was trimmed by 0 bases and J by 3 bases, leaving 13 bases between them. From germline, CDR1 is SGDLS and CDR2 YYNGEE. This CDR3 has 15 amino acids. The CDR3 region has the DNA TGTGCCAGCAGCGTAGGCGTCGGGATCAACTACGAGCAGTACTTC. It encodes CASSVGVGINYEQYF.

DNA of the CDR3: TGTGCCAGCAGCTTAGAGCATAGAGGAGAGCAGTACTTC. Residues: CASSLEHRGEQYF. The chain couples TRBV7-9 to TRBJ2-7; D not certain. V shed 1 base and J shed 7 bases, with 11 bases lying between them. The germline gives CDR1 SEHNR, CDR2 FQNEAQ (reference sequence). The CDR3 is 13 amino acids.

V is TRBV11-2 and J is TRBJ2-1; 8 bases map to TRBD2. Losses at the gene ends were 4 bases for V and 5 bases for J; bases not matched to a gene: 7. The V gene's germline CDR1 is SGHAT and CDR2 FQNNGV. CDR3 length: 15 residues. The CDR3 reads CASSSIAGNHNEQFF. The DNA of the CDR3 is TGTGCCAGCAGCTCTATAGCGGGAAACCACAATGAGCAGTTCTTC.

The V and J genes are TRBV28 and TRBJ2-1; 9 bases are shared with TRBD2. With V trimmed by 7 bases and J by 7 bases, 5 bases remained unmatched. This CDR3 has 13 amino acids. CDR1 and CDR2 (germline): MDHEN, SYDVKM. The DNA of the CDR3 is TGTGCCAGCATTAGCGGGAGTCGGAATGAGCAGTTCTTC. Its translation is CASISGSRNEQFF.

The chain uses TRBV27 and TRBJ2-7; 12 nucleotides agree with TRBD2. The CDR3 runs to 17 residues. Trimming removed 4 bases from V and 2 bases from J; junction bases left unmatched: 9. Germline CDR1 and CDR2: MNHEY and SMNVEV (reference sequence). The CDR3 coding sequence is TGTGCCAGCAGTTCCAGCGGGGGACTAGCGGGCCCCTACGAGCAGTACTTC. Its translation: CASSSSGGLAGPYEQYF.

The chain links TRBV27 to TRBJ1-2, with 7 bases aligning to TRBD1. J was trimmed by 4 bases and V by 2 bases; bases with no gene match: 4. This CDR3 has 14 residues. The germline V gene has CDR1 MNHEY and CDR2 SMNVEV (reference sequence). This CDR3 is CASSLGGQLYGYTF. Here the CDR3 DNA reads TGTGCCAGCAGTTTAGGGGGACAGCTCTATGGCTACACCTTC.

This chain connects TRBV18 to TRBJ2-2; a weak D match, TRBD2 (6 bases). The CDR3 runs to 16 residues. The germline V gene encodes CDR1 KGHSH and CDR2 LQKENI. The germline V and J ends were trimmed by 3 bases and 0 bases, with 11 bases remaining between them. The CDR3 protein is CASSPQRVANTGELFF. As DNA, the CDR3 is TGTGCCAGCTCACCCCAGCGGGTCGCGAACACCGGGGAGCTGTTTTTT.

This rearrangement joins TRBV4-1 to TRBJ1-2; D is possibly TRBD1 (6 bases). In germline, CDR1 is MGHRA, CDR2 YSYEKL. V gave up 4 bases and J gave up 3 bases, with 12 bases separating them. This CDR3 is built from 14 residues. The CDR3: CASSPYRVYYGYTF. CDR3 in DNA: TGCGCCAGCAGCCCTTACAGGGTCTACTATGGCTACACCTTC.

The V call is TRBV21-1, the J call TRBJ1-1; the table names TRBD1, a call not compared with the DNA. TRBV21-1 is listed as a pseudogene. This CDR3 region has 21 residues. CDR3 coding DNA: TGTGCCAGCAGCAAAGCTCGGGACAGGGCACTTAAAAAGGGAATGAACACTGAAGCTTTCTTT. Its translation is CASSKARDRALKKGMNTEAFF.

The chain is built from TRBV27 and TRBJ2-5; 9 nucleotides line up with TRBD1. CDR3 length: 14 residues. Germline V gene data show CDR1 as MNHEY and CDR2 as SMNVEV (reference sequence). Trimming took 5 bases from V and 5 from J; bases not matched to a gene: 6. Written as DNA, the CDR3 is TGTGCCAGCAGTCAGGGGACAGGGACGGAGACCCAGTACTTC. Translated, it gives CASSQGTGTETQYF.

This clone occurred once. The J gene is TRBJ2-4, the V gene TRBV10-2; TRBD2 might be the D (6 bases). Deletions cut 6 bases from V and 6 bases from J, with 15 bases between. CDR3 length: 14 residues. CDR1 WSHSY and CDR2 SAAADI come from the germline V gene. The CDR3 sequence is CASSPSQGGNIQYF. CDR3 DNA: TGCGCCAGCAGCCCGAGCCAGGGAGGAAACATTCAGTACTTC.

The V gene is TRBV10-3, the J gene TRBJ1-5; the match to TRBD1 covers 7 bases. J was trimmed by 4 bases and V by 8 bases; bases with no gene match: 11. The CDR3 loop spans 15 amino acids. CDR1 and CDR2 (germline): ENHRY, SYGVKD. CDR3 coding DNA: TGTGCCATCTCTGCAGGGACAGAGTCAAATCAGCCCCAGCATTTT. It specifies CAISAGTESNQPQHF.

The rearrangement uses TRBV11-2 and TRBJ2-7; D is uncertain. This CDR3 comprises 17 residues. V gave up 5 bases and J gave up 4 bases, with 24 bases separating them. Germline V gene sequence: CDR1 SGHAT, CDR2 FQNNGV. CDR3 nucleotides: TGTGCCAGCAGCCCAAGCTCTTTAACGGGTTTATGGTACGAGCAGTACTTC. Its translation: CASSPSSLTGLWYEQYF.

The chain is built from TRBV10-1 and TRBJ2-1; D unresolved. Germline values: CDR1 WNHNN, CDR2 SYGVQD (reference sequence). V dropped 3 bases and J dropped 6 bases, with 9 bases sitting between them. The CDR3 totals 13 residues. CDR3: CASSDSVPNEQFF. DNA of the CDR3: TGCGCCAGCAGTGATTCCGTTCCCAATGAGCAGTTCTTC.

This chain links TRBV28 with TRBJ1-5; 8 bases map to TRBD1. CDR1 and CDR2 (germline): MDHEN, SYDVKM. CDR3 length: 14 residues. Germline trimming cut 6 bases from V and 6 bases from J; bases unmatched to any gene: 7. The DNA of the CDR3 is TGTGCCAGCAGCTTGACAGGGGTGGGTCAGCCCCAGCATTTT. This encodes CASSLTGVGQPQHF.

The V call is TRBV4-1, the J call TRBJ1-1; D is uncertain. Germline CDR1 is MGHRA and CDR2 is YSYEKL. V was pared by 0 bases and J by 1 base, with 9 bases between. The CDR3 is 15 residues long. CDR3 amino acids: CASSQDLLENTEAFF. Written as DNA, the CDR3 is TGCGCCAGCAGCCAAGACCTGCTAGAGAACACTGAAGCTTTCTTT.

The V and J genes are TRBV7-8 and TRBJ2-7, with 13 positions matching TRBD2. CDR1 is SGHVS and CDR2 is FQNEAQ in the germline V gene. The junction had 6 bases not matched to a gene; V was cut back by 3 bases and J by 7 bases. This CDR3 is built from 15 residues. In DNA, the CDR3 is TGTGCCAGCAGCTTGGAGGGACTAGCGGGAAGGGAGCAGTACTTC. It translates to CASSLEGLAGREQYF.